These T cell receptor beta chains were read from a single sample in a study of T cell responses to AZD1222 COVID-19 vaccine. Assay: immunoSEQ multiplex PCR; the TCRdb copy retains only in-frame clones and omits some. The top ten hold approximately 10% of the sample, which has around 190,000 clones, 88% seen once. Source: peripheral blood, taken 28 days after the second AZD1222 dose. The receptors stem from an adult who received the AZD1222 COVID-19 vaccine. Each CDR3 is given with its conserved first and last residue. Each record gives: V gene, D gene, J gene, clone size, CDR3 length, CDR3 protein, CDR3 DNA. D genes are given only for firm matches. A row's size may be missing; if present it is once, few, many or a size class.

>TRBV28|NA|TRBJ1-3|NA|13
CASSLFSGNTIYF
TGTGCCAGCAGTTTATTCTCGGGAAACACCATATATTTT
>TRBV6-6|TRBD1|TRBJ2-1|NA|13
CASSYGQDNEQFF
TGTGCCAGCAGTTACGGACAGGACAATGAGCAGTTCTTC
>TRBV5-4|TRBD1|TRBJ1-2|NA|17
CASSPAGTGAFNYGYTF
TGTGCCAGCAGCCCAGCCGGGACAGGGGCTTTTAACTATGGCTACACCTTC
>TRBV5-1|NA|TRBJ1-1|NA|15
CASSLGRFGETEAFF
TGCGCCAGCAGCTTGGGACGGTTTGGTGAGACTGAAGCTTTCTTT
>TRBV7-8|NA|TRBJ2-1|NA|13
CASSPGRLNEQFF
TGTGCCAGCAGCCCGGGACGGCTTAATGAGCAGTTCTTC
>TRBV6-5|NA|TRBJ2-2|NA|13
CASTWSGTGELFF
TGTGCCAGCACCTGGTCCGGCACCGGGGAGCTGTTTTTT
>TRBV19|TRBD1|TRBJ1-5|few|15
CASSIGDRSNQPQHF
TGTGCCAGTAGTATAGGGGACAGGTCGAATCAGCCCCAGCATTTT
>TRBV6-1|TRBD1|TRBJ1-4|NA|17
CASSDPGQGLPMKKLFF
TGTGCCAGCAGTGACCCGGGACAGGGACTACCGATGAAAAAACTGTTTTTT
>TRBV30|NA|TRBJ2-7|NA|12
CALVGPYYEQYF
TGTGCCTTAGTGGGGCCCTACTACGAGCAGTACTTC
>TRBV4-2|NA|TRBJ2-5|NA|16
CASSQDLSEGSETQYF
TGTGCCAGCAGCCAAGACCTATCGGAGGGGTCGGAGACCCAGTACTTC
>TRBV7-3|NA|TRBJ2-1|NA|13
CASSADSYNEQFF
TGTGCCAGCAGCGCAGACAGCTACAATGAGCAGTTCTTC
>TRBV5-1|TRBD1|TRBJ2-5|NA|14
CASSPGQGTKTQYF
TGCGCCAGCAGCCCCGGACAGGGAACGAAGACCCAGTACTTC
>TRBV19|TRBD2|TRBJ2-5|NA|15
CASSTSGGEQETQYF
TGTGCCAGTAGTACTAGCGGGGGGGAGCAAGAGACCCAGTACTTC
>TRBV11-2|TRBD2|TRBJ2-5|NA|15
CASSSGRGGLETQYF
TGTGCCAGCAGCTCCGGGCGCGGGGGGCTAGAGACCCAGTACTTC
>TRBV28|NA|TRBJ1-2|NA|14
CASSLVSGNYGYTF
TGTGCCAGCAGTTTAGTTTCAGGCAACTATGGCTACACCTTC
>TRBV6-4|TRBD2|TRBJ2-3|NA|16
CASSDSASGDINTQYF
TGTGCCAGCAGTGACTCGGCTAGCGGGGACATTAATACGCAGTATTTT
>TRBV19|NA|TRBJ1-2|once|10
CASGRAGYTF
TGTGCCAGTGGAAGGGCGGGCTACACCTTC
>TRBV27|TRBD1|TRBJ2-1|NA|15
CASSLRTGFDNEQFF
TGTGCCAGCAGTTTACGGACAGGGTTCGACAATGAGCAGTTCTTC
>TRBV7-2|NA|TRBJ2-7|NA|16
CASSDRDPKRGYEQYF
TGTGCCAGCAGCGACCGGGACCCCAAGAGAGGCTACGAGCAGTACTTC
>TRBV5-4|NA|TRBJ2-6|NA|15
CASSLGGLGANVLTF
TGTGCCAGCAGCTTGGGCGGGCTCGGGGCCAACGTCCTGACTTTC